These 18 T cell receptor beta chains share one sample of origin, sequenced in a study of blood T cell repertoires in COVID-19. The data were produced by immunoSEQ multiplex PCR, yet TCRdb's version contains in-frame clones alone and is incomplete. The sample has under 200,000 clones; roughly 80% are singletons. Sequenced material: peripheral blood. The origin of the receptors is a man aged 55 to 70 with acute or convalescent COVID-19.

This clone was found a few times. In the same sample, other DNA sequences code for this CDR3. This chain connects TRBV12-3 or TRBV12-4 to TRBJ1-2; perhaps TRBD1 as D (6 bases). The CDR3 loop spans 12 amino acids. Trimming shortened V by 4 bases and J by 5 bases, and 8 bases separated the two germline ends. The CDR3 DNA sequence: TGTGCCAGCAGTTCACAGGGTTATGGCTACACCTTC. It yields the protein CASSSQGYGYTF.

V usage is TRBV6-2 or TRBV6-3 and J usage is TRBJ1-2; a possible D gene is TRBD1 (5 bases). Germline V gene sequence: CDR1 MNHEY, CDR2 SVGEGT. V was clipped by 0 bases and J by 8 bases, with 13 bases between them. This CDR3 is built from 14 residues. The DNA of the CDR3 is TGTGCCAGCAGTTACTCGCATGGGGCGGAGGGCTACACCTTC. Translation: CASSYSHGAEGYTF.

This chain connects TRBV7-3 to TRBJ2-3; 10 positions match TRBD2. This CDR3 comprises 16 residues. Trimming removed 4 bases from V and 6 bases from J; junction bases left unmatched: 10. Germline assignment: CDR1 SGHTA and CDR2 FQGTGA. The CDR3 DNA follows: TGTGCCAGCAGCTCAGGGGCTAGCGGGAGACTCGATACGCAGTATTTT. It codes for CASSSGASGRLDTQYF. Variable domain in full (rest from reference TRBV7-3 and TRBJ2-3): GAGVSQTPSNKVTEKGKYVELRCDPISGHTALYWYRQSLGQGPEFLIYFQGTGAADDSGLPNDRFFAVRPEGSVSTLKIQRTERGDSAVYLCASSSGASGRLDTQYFGPGTRLTVL.

To note about this clone: In the same sample, other DNA sequences code for this CDR3. The V gene is TRBV10-3, the J gene TRBJ1-2, with D possibly being TRBD1 (5 bases). CDR3 length: 13 amino acids. V dropped 2 bases and J dropped 5 bases, with 9 bases sitting between them. Germline values: CDR1 ENHRY, CDR2 SYGVKD. The CDR3 loop is CAISEGGDYGYTF. The CDR3 DNA reads TGTGCCATCAGTGAGGGGGGGGATTATGGCTACACCTTC.

The rearrangement uses TRBV5-1 and TRBJ1-1; TRBD1 might be the D (6 bases). The CDR3 has 13 residues. Germline V gene data show CDR1 as SGHRS and CDR2 as YFSETQ. Deletions cut 2 bases from V and 7 bases from J, with 12 bases between. In nucleotides, the CDR3 is TGCGCCAGCAGCTTAAACAGGGATAGTGAAGCTTTCTTT. Residues: CASSLNRDSEAFF.

The V and J genes are TRBV9 and TRBJ1-4, with 8 bases aligning to TRBD1. V trimming: 0 bases; J trimming: 5 bases; junction bases outside the gene matches: 9. The CDR3 is 17 amino acids. Per germline, CDR1 SGDLS and CDR2 YYNGEE. The chain's CDR3 is CASSVGDRGPFNEKLFF. CDR3 DNA sequence: TGTGCCAGCAGCGTAGGTGACAGGGGCCCCTTCAATGAAAAACTGTTTTTT.

V gene TRBV27 combines with J gene TRBJ1-2; 7 nucleotides line up with TRBD1. The CDR3 is 14 residues long. Germline CDR1 is MNHEY and CDR2 is SMNVEV (reference sequence). Trimming cost V 5 bases and J 6 bases; bases outside gene matches: 9. The CDR3 here is CASSPQGLRHGYTF. The CDR3 coding sequence is TGTGCCAGCAGTCCACAGGGGTTAAGGCATGGCTACACCTTC.

V is TRBV24-1 and J is TRBJ1-6; 8 bases align to TRBD1. The V gene's germline CDR1 is KGHDR and CDR2 SFDVKD. The V gene end was trimmed by 6 bases and the J gene end by 2 bases; junction bases not matched to a gene: 11. The CDR3 sequence is 18 residues long. The CDR3 region is CATSQTPRGLTYNSPLHF. As DNA, the CDR3 is TGTGCCACCAGTCAAACCCCCAGGGGGCTGACCTATAATTCACCCCTCCACTTT.

The chain combines TRBV30 with TRBJ2-5; D is ambiguous. Germline CDR1 and CDR2: GTSNPN and SVGIG (reference sequence). This CDR3 region has 12 residues. Trimming cost V 2 bases and J 6 bases, with 10 bases left between them. CDR3 loop: CAWSRGLQTQYF. The CDR3 DNA reads TGTGCCTGGAGTCGCGGATTACAGACCCAGTACTTC.

Only one count was recorded for this clone. The chain has TRBV27 and TRBJ2-7; maybe TRBD2 (5 bases). The CDR3 is made up of 14 amino acids. V gave up 4 bases and J gave up 6 bases, with 16 bases separating them. Germline loops: CDR1 MNHEY, CDR2 SMNVEV (reference sequence). Here the CDR3 DNA reads TGTGCCAGCAGTTCCGGGGTTTTTAAGGGCGAGCAGTACTTC. Amino acid sequence: CASSSGVFKGEQYF.

Only one count was recorded for this clone. The rearrangement links TRBV7-9 to TRBJ2-3; 10 bases fit TRBD1. CDR3 length: 14 residues. The V and J ends lost 3 bases and 3 bases, in that order; junction bases with no gene match: 0. Germline V gives CDR1 SEHNR, CDR2 FQNEAQ (reference sequence). CDR3 DNA sequence: TGTGCCAGCAGCTTGGGACAGGGGACAGATACGCAGTATTTT. It is translated as CASSLGQGTDTQYF.

This clone has just one count. The gene calls are TRBV7-2 and TRBJ1-2, with D unresolved. Germline V CDR1 and CDR2: SGHTA, FQGNSA. The CDR3 has 12 amino acids. Trimming cost V 1 base and J 4 bases, with 4 bases left between them. The CDR3, as DNA: TGTGCCAGCAGCTTAGTCGGCTATGGCTACACCTTC. This encodes CASSLVGYGYTF.

The chain employs TRBV7-2 and TRBJ2-5; 11 positions match TRBD2. V trimming: 6 bases; J trimming: 5 bases; junction bases outside the gene matches: 11. The CDR3 is 16 residues long. Per the germline V gene, CDR1 is SGHTA and CDR2 is FQGNSA. The CDR3 loop is CASRLPLAGGWETQYF. CDR3 coding DNA: TGTGCCAGCAGACTCCCCCTAGCGGGGGGCTGGGAGACCCAGTACTTC.

V is TRBV5-6 and J is TRBJ2-7, with 8 positions matching TRBD1. Germline V gene sequence: CDR1 SGHDT, CDR2 YYEEEE. The CDR3 length is 13 residues. V lost 4 bases, J lost 5 bases, and 5 bases stayed unmatched. CDR3 region: CASSTWTGNEQYF. The DNA of the CDR3 is TGTGCCAGCAGCACCTGGACAGGGAACGAGCAGTACTTC.

This sequence joins TRBV25-1 and TRBJ2-3, with D possibly matching TRBD2 (6 bases). This CDR3 comprises 15 residues. Germline V gene sequence: CDR1 MGHDK, CDR2 SYGVNS. Between the trimmed V and J ends, which lost 1 base and 1 base, there was a span of 9 bases. CDR3 sequence reads: CASSEFAGRTDTQYF. Here the CDR3 DNA reads TGTGCCAGCAGTGAATTTGCGGGGCGCACAGATACGCAGTATTTT.

In this sample, this clone turned up once. The DNA for the CDR3 is TGTGCCAGCAGCCCGAAACTTCTAGCGGGGGGGCCAACAGATACGCAGTATTTT. This encodes CASSPKLLAGGPTDTQYF. This chain uses TRBV5-4 with TRBJ2-3; 12 bases align to TRBD2. Germline assignment: CDR1 SGHNT and CDR2 YYREEE (reference sequence). The ends lost 4 bases at V and 3 bases at J; junction bases unmatched: 12. This CDR3 has 18 residues.

This chain connects TRBV7-9 to TRBJ2-1, with TRBD1 identical over 8 bases. The CDR3 consists of 15 residues. The V segment lost 1 base and the J segment 2 bases; nucleotides outside the gene matches: 1. Germline-derived CDR1 and CDR2 are SEHNR and FQNEAQ (reference sequence). The CDR3 region has the DNA TGTGCCAGCAGCTTAGACAGGGGGACCTACAATGAGCAGTTCTTC. Translated, it gives CASSLDRGTYNEQFF.

This clone has a handful of counts. The rearrangement joins TRBV10-2 to TRBJ1-4; a possible D gene is TRBD1 (6 bases). This CDR3 comprises 12 residues. Per germline, CDR1 WSHSY and CDR2 SAAADI. The ends were cut back, 3 bases at V and 11 bases at J, with 10 bases in the middle. The CDR3 DNA sequence: TGCGCCAGCAGTGAACAGGGTGGGAAACTGTTTTTT. Amino acids: CASSEQGGKLFF.